A single sample gave rise to the 26 T cell receptor beta chains below, sequenced in a study of blood T cell repertoires in COVID-19. Profiled with immunoSEQ multiplex PCR; TCRdb holds only in-frame clones, not every one. The data hold about 190,000 clones, with 80% observed a single time. What was sequenced was peripheral blood. Receptors originate from a man in his fifties or sixties with acute or convalescent COVID-19.

This clone has more than one count but fewer than ten. The V and J genes are TRBV7-9 and TRBJ2-1; TRBD2 aligns across 14 bases. The germline V gene encodes CDR1 SEHNR and CDR2 FQNEAQ (reference sequence). The CDR3 is 13 residues long. The V gene end was trimmed by 10 bases and the J gene end by 8 bases; junction bases not matched to a gene: 4. CDR3 protein: CAIGLAGGHEQFF. The CDR3 DNA is TGTGCCATCGGACTAGCGGGGGGACATGAGCAGTTCTTC.

The chain couples TRBV4-3 to TRBJ2-1, with TRBD2 identical over 8 bases. With V trimmed by 0 bases and J by 7 bases, 8 bases remained unmatched. The germline CDR1 and CDR2 sequences are LGHNA and YSLEER. The CDR3 is 16 residues long. The CDR3 protein is CASSQDIAGGVNEQFF. The CDR3 DNA reads as TGCGCCAGCAGCCAAGATATCGCGGGGGGAGTTAATGAGCAGTTCTTC.

The chain joins TRBV7-9 to TRBJ1-2; 7 positions match TRBD1. The V gene end was trimmed by 5 bases and the J gene end by 5 bases; junction bases not matched to a gene: 8. The CDR3 consists of 14 residues. Germline values: CDR1 SEHNR, CDR2 FQNEAQ (reference sequence). CDR3 nucleotide sequence: TGTGCCAGCAGCCTGGGACAGTCACCTTATGGCTACACCTTC. This encodes CASSLGQSPYGYTF.

The chain employs TRBV29-1 and TRBJ2-1; the match to TRBD2 covers 9 bases. This CDR3 has 13 amino acids. V was clipped by 4 bases and J by 9 bases; unmatched bases: 7. Germline V lookup: CDR1 SQVTM, CDR2 ANQGSEA. CDR3 sequence reads: CSVASGTLIEQFF. The CDR3 region has the DNA TGCAGCGTTGCTAGCGGGACTCTCATTGAGCAGTTCTTC.

This clone was seen a handful of times. This chain joins TRBV7-2 and TRBJ1-1; D ambiguous. V dropped 2 bases and J dropped 7 bases, with 5 bases sitting between them. The CDR3 sequence is 11 residues long. Germline CDR1 and CDR2: SGHTA and FQGNSA. The CDR3 DNA is TGTGCCAGCAGCTTAAACGGTGAAGCTTTCTTT. Its protein product is CASSLNGEAFF.

This clone was picked up one time. In nucleotides, the CDR3 is TGTGCCACCACTTTAGCGGGGGCAGGGGATGAGCAGTTCTTC. Translating gives CATTLAGAGDEQFF. The chain employs TRBV25-1 and TRBJ2-1, with TRBD2 matching 9 bases. V lost 10 bases and J lost 8; bases outside the gene matches: 12. CDR1 is MGHDK, CDR2 SYGVNS, per germline. The CDR3 is 14 amino acids.

The rearrangement uses TRBV6-5 and TRBJ1-1, with a tentative D call TRBD1 (5 bases). The germline gives CDR1 MNHEY, CDR2 SVGAGI. Trimming removed 1 base from V and 0 bases from J, with 9 bases in between. There are 15 residues in the CDR3. CDR3 residues: CASSYLGGMNTEAFF. The CDR3 coding sequence is TGTGCCAGCAGTTACTTGGGGGGGATGAACACTGAAGCTTTCTTT.

The J gene is TRBJ2-1, the V gene TRBV5-4; TRBD2 matches 7 bases. CDR3 size: 15 residues. Germline-derived CDR1 and CDR2 are SGHNT and YYREEE (reference sequence). The trim removed 0 bases at V and 3 bases at J, leaving 3 bases unmatched. DNA for the CDR3: TGTGCCAGCAGCTTGGATCCGGGGGGCTACAATGAGCAGTTCTTC. It is translated as CASSLDPGGYNEQFF.

The chain joins TRBV11-2 to TRBJ2-7, with D perhaps TRBD2 (6 bases). The CDR3 length is 15 residues. V was cut by 2 bases and J by 1 base, with 12 bases left in between. Germline CDR1 SGHAT, CDR2 FQNNGV. The CDR3 nucleotides read TGTGCCAGCAGCTTAACTAGTGCGGGGTCCTACGAGCAGTACTTC. This translates into CASSLTSAGSYEQYF. Based on the CDR3 plus reference TRBV11-2 and TRBJ2-7, the full variable domain is EAGVAQSPRYKIIEKRQSVAFWCNPISGHATLYWYQQILGQGPKLLIQFQNNGVVDDSQLPKDRFSAERLKGVDSTLKIQPAKLEDSAVYLCASSLTSAGSYEQYFGPGTRLTVT.

This clone has a single count. The chain carries TRBV29-1 and TRBJ1-2; D is undetermined. The CDR3 covers 11 residues. The ends were cut back, 6 bases at V and 3 bases at J, with 8 bases in the middle. Germline CDR1 is SQVTM and CDR2 is ANQGSEA. The CDR3 protein is CSVYSHYGYTF. CDR3 DNA: TGCAGCGTATATAGCCACTATGGCTACACCTTC.

This clone was observed a single time. J is TRBJ1-6 and V is TRBV7-8; a weak D match, TRBD1 (5 bases). Germline assignment: CDR1 SGHVS and CDR2 FQNEAQ. Trimming removed 5 bases from V and 7 bases from J, with 15 bases in between. This CDR3 is built from 15 residues. CDR3 nucleotides: TGTGCCAGCAGCCAGACGGACGGGGGGAATTCACCCCTCCACTTT. Protein: CASSQTDGGNSPLHF.

The J gene is TRBJ1-5, the V gene TRBV2; no clear D gene. CDR3 length: 14 residues. Trimming took 4 bases from V and 7 from J, leaving 14 bases between them. CDR1 SNHLY and CDR2 FYNNEI come from the germline V gene. CDR3: CASSAGSGRQPQHF. The DNA of the CDR3 is TGTGCCAGCAGTGCGGGGTCTGGTCGACAGCCCCAGCATTTT.

The DNA for the CDR3 is TGTGCCAGCAGTGATTCATGGGGGGACGAATATGGCTACACCTTC. Its protein is CASSDSWGDEYGYTF. This rearrangement joins TRBV6-1 to TRBJ1-2, with a tentative D call TRBD1 (5 bases). The CDR3 spans 15 residues. V lost 3 bases to trimming and J lost 5 bases, with 16 bases between them. Per the germline V gene, CDR1 is MNHNS and CDR2 is SASEGT.

The chain employs TRBV6-2 or TRBV6-3 and TRBJ1-2; the D is unclear. Germline values: CDR1 MNHEY, CDR2 SVGEGT. Trimming shortened V by 6 bases and J by 2 bases, and 16 bases separated the two germline ends. This CDR3 region has 15 residues. DNA for the CDR3: TGTGCCAGCAGCTCTGATTGGACTTTCAACTATGGCTACACCTTC. Translating gives CASSSDWTFNYGYTF.

CDR3: CASSVTGGSSGNTIYF. CDR3 nucleotide sequence: TGTGCCAGCAGCGTGACAGGGGGCAGCTCTGGAAACACCATATATTTT. The genes are TRBV11-2 and TRBJ1-3, with 10 positions matching TRBD1. V lost 5 bases and J lost 0; bases outside the gene matches: 4. The CDR3 runs to 16 residues. Germline-derived CDR1 and CDR2 are SGHAT and FQNNGV.

The V and J genes are TRBV7-3 and TRBJ1-5, with D unclear. The CDR3 is 15 residues long. Germline CDR1 is SGHTA and CDR2 is FQGTGA. Trimming took 5 bases from V and 2 from J, leaving 13 bases between them. The CDR3 region is CASSPRKEGNQPQHF. The CDR3 DNA reads TGTGCCAGCAGCCCCAGGAAGGAGGGCAATCAGCCCCAGCATTTT.

The chain has TRBV9 and TRBJ2-7, with 8 bases identical to TRBD1. The CDR3 covers 16 residues. Germline CDR1 is SGDLS and CDR2 is YYNGEE. V lost 0 bases to trimming and J lost 4 bases; unmatched junction nucleotides: 9. The CDR3 reads CASSVAPGQGAYEQYF. DNA for the CDR3: TGTGCCAGCAGCGTAGCTCCTGGACAGGGTGCTTACGAGCAGTACTTC.

The chain combines TRBV18 with TRBJ1-1, with 9 bases matching TRBD1. Trimming at V came to 3 bases and at J to 5 bases, leaving 7 bases not matched to a gene. Germline V lookup: CDR1 KGHSH, CDR2 LQKENI. The CDR3 extends over 15 amino acids. The CDR3 DNA reads as TGTGCCAGCTCACCGACGGGACAGGGTGGGACTGAAGCTTTCTTT. This sequence encodes CASSPTGQGGTEAFF.

The V gene is TRBV10-2, the J gene TRBJ1-5; the D is unclear. The CDR3 extends over 13 amino acids. Germline V gene lookup returns CDR1 WSHSY and CDR2 SAAADI. V was pared by 6 bases and J by 6 bases, with 12 bases between. The CDR3 is CASSAASRQPQHF. The CDR3 nucleotides read TGCGCCAGCAGCGCGGCCTCACGTCAGCCCCAGCATTTT.

The chain is built from TRBV6-5 and TRBJ2-7, with 9 nucleotides matching TRBD1. The V gene's germline CDR1 is MNHEY and CDR2 SVGAGI. The length of the CDR3 is 14 residues. The ends lost 6 bases at V and 2 bases at J; junction bases unmatched: 5. The CDR3 protein is CASSSGTGTYEQYF. As DNA, the CDR3 is TGTGCCAGCAGCTCCGGGACAGGGACCTACGAGCAGTACTTC.

This clone came up once. This chain connects TRBV5-8 to TRBJ1-5, with a possible D match to TRBD1 (6 bases). Germline CDR1 SGHTS, CDR2 YDEGEE. This CDR3 has 15 amino acids. V gave up 4 bases and J gave up 0 bases, with 11 bases separating them. The CDR3 spells CASSRTVYSNQPQHF. The CDR3 bases are TGTGCCAGCAGCCGGACAGTTTATAGCAATCAGCCCCAGCATTTT.

The V gene is TRBV7-9, the J gene TRBJ2-7; 11 nucleotides line up with TRBD1. Germline assignment: CDR1 SEHNR and CDR2 FQNEAQ (reference sequence). The V gene end was trimmed by 5 bases and the J gene end by 4 bases; junction bases not matched to a gene: 7. This CDR3 is 15 amino acids long. This CDR3 is CASSPGQGARYEQYF. The CDR3 DNA is TGTGCCAGCAGCCCCGGACAGGGGGCGAGATACGAGCAGTACTTC. The whole variable domain, filled in from reference TRBV7-9 and TRBJ2-7, reads DTGVSQNPRHKITKRGQNVTFRCDPISEHNRLYWYRQTLGQGPEFLTYFQNEAQLEKSRLLSDRFSAERPKGSFSTLEIQRTEQGDSAMYLCASSPGQGARYEQYFGPGTRLTVT.

The chain combines TRBV6-1 with TRBJ1-2; a possible D gene is TRBD1 (6 bases). Germline loops: CDR1 MNHNS, CDR2 SASEGT. V lost 0 bases, J lost 4 bases, and 12 bases lay in between. The CDR3 runs to 15 residues. The CDR3 protein is CASSEAHTDSYGYTF. CDR3 bases: TGTGCCAGCAGTGAAGCGCATACGGACAGCTATGGCTACACCTTC.

V is TRBV3-1 (or the pseudogene TRBV3-2) and J is TRBJ2-7, with TRBD2 identical over 9 bases. This CDR3 contains 14 residues. Germline V gene lookup returns CDR1 LGHDT and CDR2 YNNKEL (reference sequence). J was trimmed by 4 bases and V by 4 bases; bases with no gene match: 5. Written as DNA, the CDR3 is TGTGCCAGCAGCCCGCGGGGGGGCCGATACGAGCAGTACTTC. Encoded protein: CASSPRGGRYEQYF.

The rearrangement links TRBV6-1 to TRBJ2-5; 8 bases agree with TRBD2. The germline V gene encodes CDR1 MNHNS and CDR2 SASEGT. Trimming cost V 6 bases and J 2 bases; bases outside gene matches: 5. The CDR3 consists of 14 residues. CDR3 amino acids: CASSGGRSQETQYF. The CDR3, as DNA: TGTGCCAGCAGCGGCGGGAGGTCTCAAGAGACCCAGTACTTC.

The genes are TRBV19 and TRBJ1-5; 7 nucleotides line up with TRBD1. Germline CDR1 LNHDA, CDR2 SQIVND (reference sequence). This CDR3 has 17 amino acids. Trimming took 5 bases from V and 4 from J; bases not matched to a gene: 14. The CDR3 bases are TGTGCCAGTAGTCTTCCTCAACAGGGGATGGGGAATCAGCCCCAGCATTTT. It is translated as CASSLPQQGMGNQPQHF.